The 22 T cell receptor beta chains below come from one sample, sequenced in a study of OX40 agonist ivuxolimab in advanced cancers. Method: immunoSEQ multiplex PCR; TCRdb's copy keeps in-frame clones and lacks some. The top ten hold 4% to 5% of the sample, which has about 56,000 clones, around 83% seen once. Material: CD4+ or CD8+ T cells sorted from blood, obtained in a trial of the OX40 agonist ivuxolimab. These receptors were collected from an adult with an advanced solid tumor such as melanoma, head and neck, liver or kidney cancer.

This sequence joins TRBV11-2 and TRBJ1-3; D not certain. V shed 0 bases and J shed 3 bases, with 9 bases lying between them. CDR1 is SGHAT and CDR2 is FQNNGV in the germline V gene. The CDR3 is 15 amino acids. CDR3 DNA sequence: TGTGCCAGCAGCTTAGATACGTCAGTTGGAAACACCATATATTTT. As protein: CASSLDTSVGNTIYF.

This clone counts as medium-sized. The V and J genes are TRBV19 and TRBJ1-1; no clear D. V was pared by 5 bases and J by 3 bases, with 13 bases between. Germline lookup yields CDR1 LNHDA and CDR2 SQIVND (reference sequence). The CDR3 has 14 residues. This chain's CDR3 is CASSALSTHTEAFF. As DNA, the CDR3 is TGTGCCAGTAGTGCCTTGTCGACTCACACTGAAGCTTTCTTT. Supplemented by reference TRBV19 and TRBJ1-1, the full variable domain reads DGGITQSPKYLFRKEGQNVTLSCEQNLNHDAMYWYRQDPGQGLRLIYYSQIVNDFQKGDIAEGYSVSREKKESFPLTVTSAQKNPTAFYLCASSALSTHTEAFFGQGTRLTVV.

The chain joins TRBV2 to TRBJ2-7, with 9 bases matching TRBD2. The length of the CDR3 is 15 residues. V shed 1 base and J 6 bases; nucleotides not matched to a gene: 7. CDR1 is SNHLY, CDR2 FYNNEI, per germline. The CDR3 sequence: CASSEVTSGPPEQYF. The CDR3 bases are TGTGCCAGCAGTGAAGTTACTAGCGGGCCCCCCGAGCAGTACTTC.

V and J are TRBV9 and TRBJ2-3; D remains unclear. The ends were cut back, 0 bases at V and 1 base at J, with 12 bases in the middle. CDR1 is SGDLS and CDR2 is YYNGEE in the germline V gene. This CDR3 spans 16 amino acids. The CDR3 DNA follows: TGTGCCAGCAGCGTAGGGGCTACCCCGGGCACAGATACGCAGTATTTT. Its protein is CASSVGATPGTDTQYF.

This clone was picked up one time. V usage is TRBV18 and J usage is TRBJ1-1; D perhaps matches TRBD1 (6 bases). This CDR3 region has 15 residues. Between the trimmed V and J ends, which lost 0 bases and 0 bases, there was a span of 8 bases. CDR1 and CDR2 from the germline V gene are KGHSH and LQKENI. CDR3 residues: CASSPPTGMNTEAFF. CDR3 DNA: TGTGCCAGCTCACCACCGACAGGAATGAACACTGAAGCTTTCTTT. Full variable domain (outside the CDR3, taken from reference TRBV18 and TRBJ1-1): NAGVMQNPRHLVRRRGQEARLRCSPMKGHSHVYWYRQLPEEGLKFMVYLQKENIIDESGMPKERFSAEFPKEGPSILRIQQVVRGDSAAYFCASSPPTGMNTEAFFGQGTRLTVV.

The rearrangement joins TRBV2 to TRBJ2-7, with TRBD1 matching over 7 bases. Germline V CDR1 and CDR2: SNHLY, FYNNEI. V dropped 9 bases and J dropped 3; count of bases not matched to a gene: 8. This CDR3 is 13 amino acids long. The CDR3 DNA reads TGTGCCAGTCACCGGGACAGACTCTACGAGCAGTACTTC. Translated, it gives CASHRDRLYEQYF.

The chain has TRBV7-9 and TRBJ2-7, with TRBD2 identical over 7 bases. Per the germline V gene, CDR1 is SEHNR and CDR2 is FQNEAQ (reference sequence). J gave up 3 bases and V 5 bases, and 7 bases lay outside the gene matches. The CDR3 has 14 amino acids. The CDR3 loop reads CASSRGSPGYEQYF. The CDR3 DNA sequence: TGTGCCAGCAGCCGCGGGAGTCCCGGCTACGAGCAGTACTTC.

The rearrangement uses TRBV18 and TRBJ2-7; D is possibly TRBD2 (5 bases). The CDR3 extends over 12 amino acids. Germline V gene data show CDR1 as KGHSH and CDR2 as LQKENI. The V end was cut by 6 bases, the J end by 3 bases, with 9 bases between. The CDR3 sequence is CASSQEDYEQYF. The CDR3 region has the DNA TGTGCCAGCTCCCAGGAGGACTACGAGCAGTACTTC. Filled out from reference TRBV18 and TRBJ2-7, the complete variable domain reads NAGVMQNPRHLVRRRGQEARLRCSPMKGHSHVYWYRQLPEEGLKFMVYLQKENIIDESGMPKERFSAEFPKEGPSILRIQQVVRGDSAAYFCASSQEDYEQYFGPGTRLTVT.

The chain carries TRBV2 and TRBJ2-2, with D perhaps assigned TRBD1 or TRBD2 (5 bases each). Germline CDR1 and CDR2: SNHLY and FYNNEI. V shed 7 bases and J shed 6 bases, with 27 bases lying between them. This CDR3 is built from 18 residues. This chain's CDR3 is CASTSPSGTPPTAGELFF. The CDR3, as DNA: TGTGCCAGCACTTCCCCCTCCGGGACGCCACCAACGGCCGGGGAGCTGTTTTTT.

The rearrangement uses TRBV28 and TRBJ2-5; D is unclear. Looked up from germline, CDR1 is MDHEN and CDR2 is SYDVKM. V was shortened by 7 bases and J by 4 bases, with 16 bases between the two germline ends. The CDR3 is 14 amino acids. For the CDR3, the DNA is TGTGCCAGCAACAAAATTTGGGGTGGAGAGACCCAGTACTTC. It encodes CASNKIWGGETQYF.

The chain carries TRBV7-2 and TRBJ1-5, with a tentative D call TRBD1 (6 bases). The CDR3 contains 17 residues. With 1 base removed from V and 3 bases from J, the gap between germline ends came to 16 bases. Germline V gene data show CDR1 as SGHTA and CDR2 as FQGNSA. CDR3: CASSLVPDSRLNQPQHF. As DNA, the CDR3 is TGTGCCAGCAGCTTAGTTCCGGACAGCCGCCTCAATCAGCCCCAGCATTTT.

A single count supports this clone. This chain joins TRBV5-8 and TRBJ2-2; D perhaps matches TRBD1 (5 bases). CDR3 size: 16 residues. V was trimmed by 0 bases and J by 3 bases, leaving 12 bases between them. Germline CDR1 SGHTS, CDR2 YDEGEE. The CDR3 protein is CASSLDKGFDTGELFF. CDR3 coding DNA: TGTGCCAGCAGCTTGGATAAGGGGTTCGACACCGGGGAGCTGTTTTTT.

The CDR3 DNA is TGTGCCAGCAGCGCCCCCAGGGACTACGAGCAGTACTTC. Encoded protein: CASSAPRDYEQYF. The chain recombines TRBV9 with TRBJ2-7, with D possibly TRBD1 on 5 matching bases. The germline V gene has CDR1 SGDLS and CDR2 YYNGEE. V was clipped by 3 bases and J by 3 bases, with 10 bases between them. This CDR3 comprises 13 residues. Combining the CDR3 with reference TRBV9 and TRBJ2-7 gives the whole variable domain DSGVTQTPKHLITATGQRVTLRCSPRSGDLSVYWYQQSLDQGLQFLIQYYNGEERAKGNILERFSAQQFPDLHSELNLSSLELGDSALYFCASSAPRDYEQYFGPGTRLTVT.

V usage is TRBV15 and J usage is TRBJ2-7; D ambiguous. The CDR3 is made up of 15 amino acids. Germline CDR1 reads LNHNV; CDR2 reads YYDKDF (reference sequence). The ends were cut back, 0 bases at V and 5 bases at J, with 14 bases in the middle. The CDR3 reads CATSRDIPLAHEQYF. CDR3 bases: TGTGCCACCAGCAGAGATATTCCCTTGGCCCACGAGCAGTACTTC. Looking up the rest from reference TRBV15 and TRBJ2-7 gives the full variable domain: DAMVIQNPRYQVTQFGKPVTLSCSQTLNHNVMYWYQQKSSQAPKLLFHYYDKDFNNEADTPDNFQSRRPNTSFCFLDIRSPGLGDTAMYLCATSRDIPLAHEQYFGPGTRLTVT.

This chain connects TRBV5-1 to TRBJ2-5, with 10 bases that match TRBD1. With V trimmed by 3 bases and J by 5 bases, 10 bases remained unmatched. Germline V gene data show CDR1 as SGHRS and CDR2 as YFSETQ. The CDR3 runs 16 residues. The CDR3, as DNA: TGCGCCAGCAGCTGGACCGGGACAGGGGCAGAGGAGACCCAGTACTTC. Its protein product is CASSWTGTGAEETQYF.

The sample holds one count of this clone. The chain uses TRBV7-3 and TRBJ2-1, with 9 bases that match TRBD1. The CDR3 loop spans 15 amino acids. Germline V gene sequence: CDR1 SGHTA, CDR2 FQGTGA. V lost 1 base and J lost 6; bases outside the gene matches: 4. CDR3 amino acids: CASSLMGQGRNEQFF. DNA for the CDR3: TGTGCCAGCAGCTTAATGGGACAGGGCCGCAATGAGCAGTTCTTC. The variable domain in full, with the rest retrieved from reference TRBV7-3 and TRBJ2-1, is GAGVSQTPSNKVTEKGKYVELRCDPISGHTALYWYRQSLGQGPEFLIYFQGTGAADDSGLPNDRFFAVRPEGSVSTLKIQRTERGDSAVYLCASSLMGQGRNEQFFGPGTRLTVL.

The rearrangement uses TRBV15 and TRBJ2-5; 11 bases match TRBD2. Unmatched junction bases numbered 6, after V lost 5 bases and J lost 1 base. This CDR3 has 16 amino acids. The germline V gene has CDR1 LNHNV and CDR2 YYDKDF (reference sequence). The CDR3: CATSEGTSGFQETQYF. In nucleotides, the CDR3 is TGTGCCACCAGCGAAGGGACTAGCGGCTTCCAAGAGACCCAGTACTTC.

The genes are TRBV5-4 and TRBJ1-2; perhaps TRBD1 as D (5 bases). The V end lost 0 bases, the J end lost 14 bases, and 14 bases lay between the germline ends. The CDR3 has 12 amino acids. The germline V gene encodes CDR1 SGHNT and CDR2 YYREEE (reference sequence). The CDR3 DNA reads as TGTGCCAGCAGCTTGGGACAGCAGATCGAGACCTTC. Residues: CASSLGQQIETF.

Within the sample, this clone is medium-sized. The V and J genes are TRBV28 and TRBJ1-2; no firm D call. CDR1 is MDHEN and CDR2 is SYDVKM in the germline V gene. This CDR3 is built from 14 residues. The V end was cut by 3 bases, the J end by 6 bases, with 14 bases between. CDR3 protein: CASSFFIELDGYTF. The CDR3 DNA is TGTGCCAGCAGTTTCTTCATAGAGCTGGATGGCTACACCTTC.

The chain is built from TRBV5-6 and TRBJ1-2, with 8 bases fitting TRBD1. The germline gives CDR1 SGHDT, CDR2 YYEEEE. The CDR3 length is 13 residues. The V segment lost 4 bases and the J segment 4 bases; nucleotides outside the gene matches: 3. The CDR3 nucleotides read TGTGCCAGCAGCCCGGACAGGGCCTATGGCTACACCTTC. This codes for CASSPDRAYGYTF.

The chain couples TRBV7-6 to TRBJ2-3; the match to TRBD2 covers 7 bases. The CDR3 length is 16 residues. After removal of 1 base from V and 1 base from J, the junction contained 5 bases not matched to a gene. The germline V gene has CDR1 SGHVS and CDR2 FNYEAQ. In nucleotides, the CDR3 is TGTGCCAGCAGCTTAGGCGGGGGACGGGGCACAGATACGCAGTATTTT. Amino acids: CASSLGGGRGTDTQYF. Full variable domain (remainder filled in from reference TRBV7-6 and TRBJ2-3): GAGVSQSPRYKVTKRGQDVALRCDPISGHVSLYWYRQALGQGPEFLTYFNYEAQQDKSGLPNDRFSAERPEGSISTLTIQRTEQRDSAMYRCASSLGGGRGTDTQYFGPGTRLTVL.

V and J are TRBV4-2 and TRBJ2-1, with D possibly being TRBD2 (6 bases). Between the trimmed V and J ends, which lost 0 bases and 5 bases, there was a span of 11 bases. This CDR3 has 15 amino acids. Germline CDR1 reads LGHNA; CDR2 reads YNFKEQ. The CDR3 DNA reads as TGTGCCAGCAGCCAAGACGCGCCTAGCGACAATGAGCAGTTCTTC. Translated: CASSQDAPSDNEQFF.